The next 30 T cell receptor beta chains were all read from a single sample in a study of post-analysis software for immune sequencing data. Study-level results: Comparison of patients with controls showed 4 to 6 TRBV segments more frequent in patients, TRBV5-6, TRBV5-1 and TRBV20-1 among them.

Unique-molecular-identifier-tagged TCR beta cDNA libraries were used. TCRdb processed the PCR reads anew with MiXCR; each CDR3 protein has one entry. The repertoire consists of around 200,000 distinct CDR3 sequences, with 29% occurring once and the leading ten covering 3% to 4%. Their recognized antigens are unknown. Sequenced sample: blood. The origin of the receptors is a girl under 18 with multiple sclerosis.

This clonotype was detected a few times. The V gene is TRBV20-1, the J gene TRBJ2-2, with no clear D. The germline V and J ends were trimmed by 3 bases and 4 bases, with 9 bases remaining between them. Per the germline V gene, CDR1 is DFQATT and CDR2 is SNEGSKA (reference sequence). The CDR3 has 13 amino acids. The CDR3 DNA sequence: TGCAGTGCTAGTATAGCCGGCACCGGGGAGCTGTTTTTT. This gives the protein CSASIAGTGELFF.

This chain joins TRBV6-6 and TRBJ2-5; tentatively, D is TRBD2 (6 bases). The J call is uncertain, as TRBJ2-1 better fits the DNA end. This CDR3 has 12 residues. Germline CDR1 is MNHNY and CDR2 is SVGAGI (reference sequence). The chain's CDR3 is CASGAGPETQFF. Here the CDR3 DNA reads TGTGCCAGCGGCGCGGGACCGGAGACCCAGTTCTTC.

This clonotype has a handful of counts. The chain employs TRBV6-2 or TRBV6-3 and TRBJ1-5; TRBD1 matches 7 bases. The germline gives CDR1 MNHEY, CDR2 SVGEGT. The trim removed 4 bases at V and 7 bases at J, leaving 4 bases unmatched. This CDR3 spans 13 amino acids. The CDR3 here is CASSWDSSQPQHF. CDR3 coding DNA: TGTGCCAGCAGTTGGGACAGTAGCCAGCCCCAGCATTTT.

This clonotype was seen repeatedly, ten times or more. The chain has TRBV20-1 and TRBJ2-5, with D perhaps TRBD2 (6 bases). V was cut by 0 bases and J by 9 bases, with 20 bases left in between. Germline CDR1 reads DFQATT; CDR2 reads SNEGSKA (reference sequence). The CDR3 runs to 15 residues. In DNA, the CDR3 is TGCAGTGCTAGAGATGTTACTAGCCCCGATACTGCCCAGTACTTC. As protein: CSARDVTSPDTAQYF.

The V call is TRBV7-3, the J call TRBJ1-1, with no clear D. The CDR3 is 13 amino acids. CDR1 is SGHTA and CDR2 is FQGTGA in the germline V gene. The V and J ends lost 5 bases and 1 base respectively, with 8 bases between them. The CDR3 DNA is TGTGCCAGCAGCAGGACTTCGAACACTGAAGCTTTCTTT. This translates into CASSRTSNTEAFF.

Comment on this clonotype: A much larger clonotype is one base distant, so this may be a read error. The CDR3 ends on some other residue instead of the conserved phenylalanine or tryptophan, so this is likely a read error. This chain connects TRBV20-1 to TRBJ2-3; weak D call: TRBD2 (5 bases). The CDR3 spans 14 residues. V was clipped by 6 bases and J by 2 bases, with 15 bases between them. Germline loops: CDR1 DFQATT, CDR2 SNEGSKA (reference sequence). CDR3 sequence reads: CSARRRALTDTQYC. CDR3 DNA sequence: TGCAGTGCCAGACGGCGGGCACTCACAGATACGCAGTATTGT.

The CDR3, as DNA: TGTGCCAGCAGCTCCTACACACCGGGGCGGCGAAATGAGCAGTTCTTC. Protein sequence: CASSSYTPGRRNEQFF. This rearrangement joins TRBV7-2 to TRBJ2-1; D possibly uses TRBD1 or TRBD2 (5 bases each). The CDR3 loop spans 16 amino acids. CDR1 SGHTA and CDR2 FQGNSA come from the germline V gene. The ends were cut back, 4 bases at V and 7 bases at J, with 20 bases in the middle.

This chain uses TRBV6-2 or TRBV6-3 with TRBJ2-3; possibly TRBD2 for D (6 bases). V was trimmed by 5 bases and J by 0 bases, leaving 21 bases between them. Germline V gives CDR1 MNHEY, CDR2 SVGEGT. The CDR3 is 18 amino acids. The CDR3 spells CASSGVLGLAISTDTQYF. CDR3 nucleotide sequence: TGTGCCAGCAGTGGGGTTTTGGGGCTAGCGATCAGCACAGATACGCAGTATTTT.

This clonotype was seen more than once but under ten times. The gene calls are TRBV6-5 and TRBJ1-2, with a tentative D call TRBD1 (6 bases). The CDR3 runs to 14 residues. V lost 6 bases and J lost 4, with 15 bases in between. From germline, CDR1 is MNHEY and CDR2 SVGAGI. The CDR3 sequence: CASRPTGISYGYTF. The CDR3 DNA is TGTGCCAGCAGACCTACAGGGATCAGCTATGGCTACACCTTC.

On this clonotype: A read error may produce the germline difference seen at one junction end. V and J are TRBV7-2 and TRBJ2-7; D unresolved. The CDR3 consists of 14 residues. Germline V gene sequence: CDR1 SGHTA, CDR2 FQGNSA. The CDR3 DNA is TGTGCCAACAGCTTGAGACGGATTTCCTACGAGCAGTACTTC. It is translated as CANSLRRISYEQYF.

This clonotype was seen repeatedly, ten times or more. This chain links TRBV3-1 with TRBJ1-2, with D unclear. The germline V gene encodes CDR1 LGHDT and CDR2 YNNKEL (reference sequence). V gave up 3 bases and J gave up 0 bases, with 8 bases separating them. The CDR3 loop spans 14 amino acids. This CDR3 reads CASSHPGTNYGYTF. CDR3 DNA sequence: TGTGCCAGCAGCCACCCCGGGACTAACTATGGCTACACCTTC. The variable domain in full, with the rest retrieved from reference TRBV3-1 and TRBJ1-2, is DTAVSQTPKYLVTQMGNDKSIKCEQNLGHDTMYWYKQDSKKFLKIMFSYNNKELIINETVPNRFSPKSPDKAHLNLHINSLELGDSAVYFCASSHPGTNYGYTFGSGTRLTVV.

The chain recombines TRBV12-5 with TRBJ1-4; maybe TRBD1 (5 bases). The CDR3 is 16 amino acids. V was shortened by 1 base and J by 0 bases, with 9 bases between the two germline ends. Germline V CDR1 and CDR2: LGHNT, FRNRAP. This chain's CDR3 is CASGLADRATNEKLFF. The DNA for the CDR3 is TGTGCTAGTGGTTTGGCAGACAGAGCAACTAATGAAAAACTGTTTTTT.

A few counts support this clonotype. This rearrangement joins TRBV20-1 to TRBJ2-1; D is ambiguous. V was trimmed by 6 bases and J by 9 bases, leaving 12 bases between them. The CDR3 consists of 11 residues. Germline V gene data show CDR1 as DFQATT and CDR2 as SNEGSKA (reference sequence). Here the CDR3 reads CSAGSKGEQFF. The CDR3 region has the DNA TGCAGTGCCGGATCAAAGGGTGAGCAGTTCTTC.

This clonotype was seen at least ten times. V gene TRBV10-3 combines with J gene TRBJ2-7, with 7 bases that match TRBD2. Trimming cost V 8 bases and J 1 base; bases outside gene matches: 2. This CDR3 has 12 amino acids. In germline, CDR1 is ENHRY, CDR2 SYGVKD. CDR3 in DNA: TGTGCCATCTCCGGGGGGTCCTACGAGCAGTACTTC. Its protein is CAISGGSYEQYF.

This clonotype was seen a handful of times. This rearrangement joins TRBV7-9 to TRBJ1-1; D remains ambiguous. V lost 3 bases and J 4 bases, leaving 9 bases between the germline ends. The CDR3 spans 13 residues. Germline loops: CDR1 SEHNR, CDR2 FQNEAQ (reference sequence). CDR3 amino acids: CASSFIEGTEAFF. As DNA, the CDR3 is TGTGCCAGCAGCTTTATTGAGGGCACTGAAGCTTTCTTT.

The table lists this clonotype with many counts. The chain carries TRBV4-1 and TRBJ2-7, with TRBD2 matching over 8 bases. CDR3 length equals 17 residues. Germline CDR1 is MGHRA and CDR2 is YSYEKL. V lost 1 base and J lost 0; bases outside the gene matches: 8. In nucleotides, the CDR3 is TGCGCCAGCAGCCAAGGTCCGCCGGGGGGGAGCTCCTACGAGCAGTACTTC. Translated: CASSQGPPGGSSYEQYF.

This clonotype was seen repeatedly, ten times or more. The chain links TRBV4-1 to TRBJ1-5, with D maybe TRBD1 (6 bases). The length of the CDR3 is 14 residues. CDR1 is MGHRA and CDR2 is YSYEKL in the germline V gene. The V gene lost 0 bases and the J gene lost 4 bases, with 7 bases spanning the gap. The CDR3 is CASSQERGNQPQHF. The CDR3 coding sequence is TGCGCCAGCAGCCAAGAAAGGGGGAATCAGCCCCAGCATTTT.

V usage is TRBV7-3 and J usage is TRBJ2-7; TRBD2 matches 7 bases. Germline CDR1 reads SGHTA; CDR2 reads FQGTGA. V lost 2 bases and J lost 7; bases outside the gene matches: 5. The CDR3 covers 13 residues. The CDR3 spells CASSLAGAGEQYF. The CDR3 DNA sequence: TGTGCCAGCAGCTTAGCGGGAGCAGGGGAGCAGTACTTC.

In this sample, this clonotype turned up many times. The chain recombines TRBV5-6 with TRBJ2-7; 8 bases are a match to TRBD2. Germline V lookup: CDR1 SGHDT, CDR2 YYEEEE. The V segment lost 6 bases and the J segment 4 bases; nucleotides outside the gene matches: 9. The CDR3 length is 14 residues. The CDR3 here is CASNPGGAWYEQYF. The CDR3 coding sequence is TGTGCCAGCAACCCGGGGGGGGCATGGTACGAGCAGTACTTC.

This clonotype has a count of ten or more. The chain employs TRBV20-1 and TRBJ2-6; no firm D call. This CDR3 is built from 15 residues. The V gene's germline CDR1 is DFQATT and CDR2 SNEGSKA (reference sequence). V was trimmed by 3 bases and J by 0 bases, leaving 9 bases between them. CDR3 bases: TGCAGTGCTAGTCTGACCAGCTCTGGGGCCAACGTCCTGACTTTC. It translates to CSASLTSSGANVLTF.

This clonotype has more than one count but fewer than ten. V and J are TRBV29-1 and TRBJ2-3, with 9 bases aligning to TRBD2. This CDR3 comprises 12 residues. V gave up 3 bases and J gave up 6 bases; unmatched junction bases: 1. Germline V CDR1 and CDR2: SQVTM, ANQGSEA. CDR3 protein: CSVEAGGDTQYF. CDR3 sequence (DNA): TGCAGCGTTGAGGCGGGAGGGGATACGCAGTATTTT.

This chain links TRBV27 with TRBJ1-4; 8 nucleotides match TRBD1. The junction had 16 bases not matched to a gene; V was cut back by 8 bases and J by 2 bases. The CDR3 has 18 amino acids. The germline gives CDR1 MNHEY, CDR2 SMNVEV (reference sequence). This CDR3 reads CASHRTGRAVGTNEKLFF. CDR3 sequence (DNA): TGTGCCAGCCACAGGACAGGGAGGGCAGTAGGGACTAATGAAAAACTGTTTTTT.

As to this clonotype: Just one base apart from a much larger clone, this may be a read error. The CDR3 sequence is CSARDPVHEQYF. In nucleotides, the CDR3 is TGCAGTGCTAGAGATCCGGTCCACGAGCAGTACTTC. The chain recombines TRBV20-1 with TRBJ2-7; D uncertain. V was trimmed by 0 bases and J by 5 bases, leaving 8 bases between them. Germline V gene data show CDR1 as DFQATT and CDR2 as SNEGSKA (reference sequence). The CDR3 runs 12 residues.

About this clonotype itself: One base away lies a much larger clone, so this may be a sequencing read error. The chain joins TRBV29-1 to TRBJ2-4; 9 bases map to TRBD1. CDR3 length: 15 amino acids. V gave up 4 bases and J gave up 7 bases; unmatched junction bases: 11. Germline CDR1 and CDR2: SQVTM and ANQGSEA. CDR3 residues: CSVVGEGQGRNIQYF. The CDR3 DNA sequence: TGCAGCGTTGTGGGGGAGGGACAGGGCCGGAACATTCAGTACTTC.

CDR3 sequence: CASSLWSQLESEQFF. CDR3 coding DNA: TGCGCCAGCAGCTTGTGGTCTCAGCTTGAGAGTGAGCAGTTCTTC. This chain uses TRBV5-1 with TRBJ2-1; D unclear. The CDR3 contains 15 residues. V was shortened by 1 base and J by 9 bases, with 17 bases between the two germline ends. Germline loops: CDR1 SGHRS, CDR2 YFSETQ.

This clonotype was counted only a few times. The chain recombines TRBV7-9 with TRBJ2-3; no firm D call. From germline, CDR1 is SEHNR and CDR2 FQNEAQ (reference sequence). V lost 4 bases, J lost 0 bases, and 8 bases lay in between. The CDR3 has 14 residues. CDR3 sequence reads: CASSSQTSTDTQYF. For the CDR3, the DNA is TGTGCCAGCAGCTCCCAGACTAGCACAGATACGCAGTATTTT.

At least ten counts were recorded for this clonotype. This rearrangement joins TRBV20-1 to TRBJ1-5, with D possibly being TRBD1 (6 bases). CDR1 DFQATT and CDR2 SNEGSKA come from the germline V gene (reference sequence). The V end lost 4 bases, the J end lost 5 bases, and 24 bases lay between the germline ends. This CDR3 contains 17 residues. CDR3 sequence (DNA): TGCAGTGCTAACATCTTCGACAGGCCCACCAACTATCAGCCCCAGCATTTT. Translation: CSANIFDRPTNYQPQHF.

This chain uses TRBV12-3 or TRBV12-4 with TRBJ2-7; D might be TRBD2 (6 bases). The CDR3 length is 13 residues. Trimming cost V 6 bases and J 4 bases, with 13 bases left between them. As DNA, the CDR3 is TGTGCCAGCAGACCCGGGAGCTCGTACGAGCAGTACTTC. Translating it yields CASRPGSSYEQYF.

The sample holds many counts of this clonotype. The chain employs TRBV29-1 and TRBJ2-1; D is possibly TRBD2 (5 bases). Germline assignment: CDR1 SQVTM and CDR2 ANQGSEA. The CDR3 contains 15 residues. The V end lost 7 bases, the J end lost 0 bases, and 16 bases lay between the germline ends. The CDR3 is CSAEGVPSSYNEQFF. Written as DNA, the CDR3 is TGCAGCGCTGAGGGCGTACCGAGCTCCTACAATGAGCAGTTCTTC.

The chain links TRBV20-1 to TRBJ1-4; the D is unclear. Per the germline V gene, CDR1 is DFQATT and CDR2 is SNEGSKA (reference sequence). Trimming removed 3 bases from V and 4 bases from J, with 9 bases in between. CDR3 length equals 13 residues. For the CDR3, the DNA is TGCAGTGCTAGGGGTCCGCTTAATGAAAAACTGTTTTTT. Residues: CSARGPLNEKLFF.